This T cell receptor (beta chain) is drawn from a study of shared clonotypes between healthy human individuals. As defined, naive CD8 cells were CD45RO-negative and positively selected for CCR7, with terminally differentiated effector memory CD45RA+ cells excluded. TCRdb's copy holds only in-frame clones and misses some; the assay was immunoSEQ multiplex PCR. The sample has around 650,000 clones, about 95% seen once. This TCR was recovered from a woman in her twenties or thirties in good health. The sample comprised naive CD8+ T cells sorted from blood.

The CDR3 is CASSFGLAELTDTQYF. The CDR3 DNA follows: TGTGCCAGCAGCTTCGGACTAGCGGAGCTCACAGATACGCAGTATTTT. The chain employs TRBV13 and TRBJ2-3; the match to TRBD2 covers 10 bases. Germline CDR1 PRHDT, CDR2 FYEKMQ (reference sequence). CDR3 length: 16 amino acids. V dropped 3 bases and J dropped 2; count of bases not matched to a gene: 5. Filled out from reference TRBV13 and TRBJ2-3, the complete variable domain reads AAGVIQSPRHLIKEKRETATLKCYPIPRHDTVYWYQQGPGQDPQFLISFYEKMQSDKGSIPDRFSAQQFSDYHSELNMSSLELGDSALYFCASSFGLAELTDTQYFGPGTRLTVL.